This section outlines one T cell receptor beta chain sequence together with its context. The germline V gene has CDR1 SGDLS and CDR2 YYNGEE. With 2 bases clipped from V and 0 bases from J, the junction kept 2 bases outside the gene matches. There are 15 residues in the CDR3. The source of the sample is a study of blood T cell repertoires in COVID-19. Under the authors' procedure: Using reference gene primer amplification, nucleated cell counts were estimated. TCRdb's copy holds only in-frame clones and misses some; the assay was immunoSEQ multiplex PCR. V, J and clone size derive from that table, while D and trimming were established from the DNA sequence. The sample holds 210,000 or so clones; around 82% are singletons and the top ten take about 4.5%.

Sequences were obtained from PBMCs or T cells enriched from blood (not recorded which). The receptor was isolated from a man aged 25-45 years with acute COVID-19. The J gene is TRBJ1-3, the V gene TRBV9, with 7 bases identical to TRBD1. The CDR3 reads CASSVRDSSGNTIYF. The DNA for the CDR3 is TGTGCCAGCAGCGTCCGGGACAGCTCTGGAAACACCATATATTTT.